The sequence of this T cell receptor beta chain was determined in a study of graft-versus-host responses after intestinal transplantation. Graft samples were processed, releasing intraepithelial and lamina propria lymphocytes. CDR3 length: 12 amino acids. Germline lookup yields CDR1 SGHTA and CDR2 FQGNSA. V was clipped by 3 bases and J by 5 bases, with 7 bases between them. Only in-frame clones appear in the TCRdb table, and some are missing; sequencing was by immunoSEQ multiplex PCR. This sample yields about 9,800 clones, of which about four fifths are seen a single time; roughly 24% belongs to the top ten.

Sequencing was performed on ileum tissue, taken approximately 530 days after intestinal transplant. The chain uses TRBV7-2 and TRBJ2-5; D is unresolved. The TCR was taken from a human patient who received an intestinal transplant, so some T cells may come from the graft donor. The CDR3 region has the DNA TGTGCCAGCAGCTTCCCGGAGGAGACCCAGTACTTC. The encoded protein is CASSFPEETQYF. Variable domain in full (rest from reference TRBV7-2 and TRBJ2-5): GAGVSQSPSNKVTEKGKDVELRCDPISGHTALYWYRQSLGQGLEFLIYFQGNSAPDKSGLPSDRFSAERTGGSVSTLTIQRTQQEDSAVYLCASSFPEETQYFGPGTRLLVL.